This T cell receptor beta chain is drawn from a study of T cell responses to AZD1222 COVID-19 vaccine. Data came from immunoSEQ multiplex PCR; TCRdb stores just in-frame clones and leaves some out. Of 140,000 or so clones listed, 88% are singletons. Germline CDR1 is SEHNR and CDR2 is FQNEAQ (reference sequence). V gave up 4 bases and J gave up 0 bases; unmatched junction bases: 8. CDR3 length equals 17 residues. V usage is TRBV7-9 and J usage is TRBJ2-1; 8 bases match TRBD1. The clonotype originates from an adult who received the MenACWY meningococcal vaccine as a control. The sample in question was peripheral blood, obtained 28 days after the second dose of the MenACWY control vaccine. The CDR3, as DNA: TGTGCCAGCAGCTCGACGGGGACAGGTAGCTCCTACAATGAGCAGTTCTTC. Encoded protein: CASSSTGTGSSYNEQFF. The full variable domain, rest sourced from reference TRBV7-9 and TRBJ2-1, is DTGVSQNPRHKITKRGQNVTFRCDPISEHNRLYWYRQTLGQGPEFLTYFQNEAQLEKSRLLSDRFSAERPKGSFSTLEIQRTEQGDSAMYLCASSSTGTGSSYNEQFFGPGTRLTVL.